This TCR beta chain was identified in a study of blood T cell repertoires in COVID-19. Study background: PBMCs, B-cell-depleted T cells, or T cells provided the cDNA or gDNA that made up the material.

Germline CDR1 reads SNHLY; CDR2 reads FYNNEI. The CDR3 covers 12 residues. Trimming removed 6 bases from V and 10 bases from J, with 13 bases in between. How the authors handled the data: Reference gene primer amplification in the assay estimated nucleated cell counts. Libraries were prepared by immunoSEQ multiplex PCR; TCRdb keeps only in-frame clonotypes and omits some of them. V, J and clone size are those of that table, while D and trimming were read from the DNA. Altogether about 260,000 clones are present, 70% to 90% being singletons, with the ten largest covering about 4.9%. The chain employs TRBV2 and TRBJ2-1, with D possibly matching TRBD1 (6 bases). The sequenced sample was peripheral blood. The receptor was derived from a man in his 60s who had recovered from COVID-19. The CDR3 sequence is CASSTSGAEQFF. Written as DNA, the CDR3 is TGTGCCAGCAGCACCTCAGGGGCCGAGCAGTTCTTC.